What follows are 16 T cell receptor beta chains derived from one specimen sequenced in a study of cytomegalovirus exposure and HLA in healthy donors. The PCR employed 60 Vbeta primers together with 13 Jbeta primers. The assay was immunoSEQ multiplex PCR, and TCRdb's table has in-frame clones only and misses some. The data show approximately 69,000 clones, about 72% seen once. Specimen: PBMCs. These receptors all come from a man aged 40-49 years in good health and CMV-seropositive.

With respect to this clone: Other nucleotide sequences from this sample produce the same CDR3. The CDR3 DNA is TGTGCCAGTAGTTACAGGGGGGGCAATCAGCCCCAGCATTTT. This encodes CASSYRGGNQPQHF. The chain joins TRBV19 to TRBJ1-5, with TRBD1 identical over 8 bases. This CDR3 has 14 amino acids. V was clipped by 5 bases and J by 2 bases; unmatched bases: 2. CDR1 and CDR2 from the germline V gene are LNHDA and SQIVND (reference sequence).

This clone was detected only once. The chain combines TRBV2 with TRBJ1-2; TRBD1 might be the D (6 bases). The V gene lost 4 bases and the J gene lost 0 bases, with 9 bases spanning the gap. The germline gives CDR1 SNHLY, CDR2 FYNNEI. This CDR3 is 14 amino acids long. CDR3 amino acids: CASSGAGANYGYTF. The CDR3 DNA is TGTGCCAGCAGTGGGGCAGGGGCTAACTATGGCTACACCTTC.

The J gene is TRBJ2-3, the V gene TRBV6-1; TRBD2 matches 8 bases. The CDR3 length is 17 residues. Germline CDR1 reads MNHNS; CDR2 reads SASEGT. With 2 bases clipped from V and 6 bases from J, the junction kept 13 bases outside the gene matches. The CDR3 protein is CASSESQRGRQRDTQYF. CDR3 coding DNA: TGTGCCAGCAGTGAATCCCAGCGGGGGAGACAGAGGGATACGCAGTATTTT.

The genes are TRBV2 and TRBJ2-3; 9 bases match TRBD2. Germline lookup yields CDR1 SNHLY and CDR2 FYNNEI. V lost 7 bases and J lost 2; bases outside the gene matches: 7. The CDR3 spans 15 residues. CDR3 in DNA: TGTGCCAGCAATAAGGCGGGGGGGAACACAGATACGCAGTATTTT. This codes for CASNKAGGNTDTQYF.

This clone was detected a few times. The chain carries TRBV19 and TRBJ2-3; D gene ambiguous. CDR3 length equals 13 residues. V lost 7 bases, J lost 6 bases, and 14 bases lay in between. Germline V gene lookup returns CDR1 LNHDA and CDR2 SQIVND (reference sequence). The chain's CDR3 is CASTPDWSDTQYF. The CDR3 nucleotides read TGTGCCAGTACCCCCGACTGGTCGGATACGCAGTATTTT.

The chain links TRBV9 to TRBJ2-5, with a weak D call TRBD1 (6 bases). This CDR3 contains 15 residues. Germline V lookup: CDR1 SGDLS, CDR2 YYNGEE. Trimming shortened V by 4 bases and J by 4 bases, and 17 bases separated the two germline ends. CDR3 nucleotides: TGTGCCAGCAGCCCCGCTGAGGGGGTGATAGAGACCCAGTACTTC. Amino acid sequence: CASSPAEGVIETQYF.

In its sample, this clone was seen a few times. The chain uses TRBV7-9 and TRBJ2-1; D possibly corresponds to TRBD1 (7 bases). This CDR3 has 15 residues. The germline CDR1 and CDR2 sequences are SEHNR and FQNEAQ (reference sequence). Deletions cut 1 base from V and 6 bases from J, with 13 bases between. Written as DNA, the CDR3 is TGTGCCAGCAGCTTAGAGGGGGCGGGATTCAATGAGCAGTTCTTC. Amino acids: CASSLEGAGFNEQFF.

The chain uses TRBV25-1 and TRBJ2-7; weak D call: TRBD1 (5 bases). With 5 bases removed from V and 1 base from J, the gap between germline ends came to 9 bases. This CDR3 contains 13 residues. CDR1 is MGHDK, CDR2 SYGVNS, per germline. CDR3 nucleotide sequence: TGTGCCAGCAGTTTTAAGGGGTCCTACGAGCAGTACTTC. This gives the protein CASSFKGSYEQYF.

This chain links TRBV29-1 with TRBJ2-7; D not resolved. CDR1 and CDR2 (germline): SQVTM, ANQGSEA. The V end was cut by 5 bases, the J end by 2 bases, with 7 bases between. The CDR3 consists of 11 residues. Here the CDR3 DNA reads TGCAGCGTTTCCGAGACCTACGAGCAGTACTTC. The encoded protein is CSVSETYEQYF.

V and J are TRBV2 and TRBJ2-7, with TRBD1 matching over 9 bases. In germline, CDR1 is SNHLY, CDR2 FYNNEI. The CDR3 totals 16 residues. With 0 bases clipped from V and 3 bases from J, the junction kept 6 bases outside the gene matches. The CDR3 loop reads CASSEALGTGIYEQYF. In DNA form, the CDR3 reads TGTGCCAGCAGTGAAGCGCTGGGGACAGGGATCTACGAGCAGTACTTC.

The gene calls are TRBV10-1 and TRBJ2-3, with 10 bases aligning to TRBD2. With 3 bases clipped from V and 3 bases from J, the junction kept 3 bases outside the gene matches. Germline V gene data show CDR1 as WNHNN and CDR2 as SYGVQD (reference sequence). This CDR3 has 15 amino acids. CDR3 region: CASSDSGGITDTQYF. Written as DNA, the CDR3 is TGCGCCAGCAGTGATAGCGGGGGGATTACAGATACGCAGTATTTT.

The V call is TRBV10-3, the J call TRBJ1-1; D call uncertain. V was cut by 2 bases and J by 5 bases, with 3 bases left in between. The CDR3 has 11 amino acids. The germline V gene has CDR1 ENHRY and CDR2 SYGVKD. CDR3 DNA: TGTGCCATCAGTGAGGAGACTGAAGCTTTCTTT. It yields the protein CAISEETEAFF.

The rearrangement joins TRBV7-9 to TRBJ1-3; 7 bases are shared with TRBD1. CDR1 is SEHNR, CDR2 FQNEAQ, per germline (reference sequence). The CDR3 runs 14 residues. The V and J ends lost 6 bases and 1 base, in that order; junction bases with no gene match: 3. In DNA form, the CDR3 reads TGTGCCAGCAGTCGGGGACAGTCTGGAAACACCATATATTTT. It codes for CASSRGQSGNTIYF.

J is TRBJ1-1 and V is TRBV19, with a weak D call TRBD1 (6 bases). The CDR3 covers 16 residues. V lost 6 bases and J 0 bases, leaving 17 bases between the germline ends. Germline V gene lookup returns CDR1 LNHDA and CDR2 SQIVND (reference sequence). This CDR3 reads CASSIRGSFLNTEAFF. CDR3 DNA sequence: TGTGCCAGTAGCATAAGGGGGTCCTTTTTGAACACTGAAGCTTTCTTT. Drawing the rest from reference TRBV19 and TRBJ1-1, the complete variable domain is DGGITQSPKYLFRKEGQNVTLSCEQNLNHDAMYWYRQDPGQGLRLIYYSQIVNDFQKGDIAEGYSVSREKKESFPLTVTSAQKNPTAFYLCASSIRGSFLNTEAFFGQGTRLTVV.

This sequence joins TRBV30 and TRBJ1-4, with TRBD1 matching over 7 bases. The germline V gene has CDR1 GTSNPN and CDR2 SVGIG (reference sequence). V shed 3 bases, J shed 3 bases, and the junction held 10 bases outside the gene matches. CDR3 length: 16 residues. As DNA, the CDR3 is TGTGCCTGGAGAGCACTAGGGGGCAGCGCTAATGAAAAACTGTTTTTT. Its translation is CAWRALGGSANEKLFF.

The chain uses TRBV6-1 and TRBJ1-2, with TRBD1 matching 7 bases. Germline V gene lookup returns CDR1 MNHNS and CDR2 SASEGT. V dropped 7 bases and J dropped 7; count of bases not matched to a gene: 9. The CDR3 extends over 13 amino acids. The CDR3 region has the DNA TGTGCCAGCACCGAAAAGGGGGCGGGTGGCTACACCTTC. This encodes CASTEKGAGGYTF.